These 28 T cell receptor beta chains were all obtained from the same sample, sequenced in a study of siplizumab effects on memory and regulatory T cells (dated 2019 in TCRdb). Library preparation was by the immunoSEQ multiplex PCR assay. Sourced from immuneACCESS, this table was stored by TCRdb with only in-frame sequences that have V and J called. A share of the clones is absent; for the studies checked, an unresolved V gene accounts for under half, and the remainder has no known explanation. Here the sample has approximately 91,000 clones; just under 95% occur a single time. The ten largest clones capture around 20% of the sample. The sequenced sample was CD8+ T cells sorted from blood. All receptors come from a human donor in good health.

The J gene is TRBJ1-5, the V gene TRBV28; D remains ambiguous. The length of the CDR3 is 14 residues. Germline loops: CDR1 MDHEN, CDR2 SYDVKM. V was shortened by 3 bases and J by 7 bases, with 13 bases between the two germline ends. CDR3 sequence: CASSLSLSRQPQHF. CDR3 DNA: TGTGCCAGCAGTTTGAGCCTTTCAAGACAGCCCCAGCATTTT.

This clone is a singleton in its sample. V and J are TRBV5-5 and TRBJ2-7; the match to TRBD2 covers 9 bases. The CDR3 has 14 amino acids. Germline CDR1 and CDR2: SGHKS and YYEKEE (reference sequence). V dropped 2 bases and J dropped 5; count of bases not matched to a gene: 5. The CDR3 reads CASSFRLADDEQYF. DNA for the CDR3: TGTGCCAGCAGCTTTCGACTAGCGGACGACGAGCAGTACTTC.

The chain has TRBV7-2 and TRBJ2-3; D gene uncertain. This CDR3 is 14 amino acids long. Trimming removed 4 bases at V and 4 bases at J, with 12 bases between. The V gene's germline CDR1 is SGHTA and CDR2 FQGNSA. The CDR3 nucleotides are TGTGCCAGCAGCTCGTCTCCCACGCCAGATACGCAGTATTTT. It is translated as CASSSSPTPDTQYF.

The chain's CDR3 is CASGFPPRVPTVNTGELFF. In DNA, the CDR3 is TGTGCTAGTGGTTTCCCCCCCCGAGTACCTACGGTGAACACCGGGGAGCTGTTTTTT. The V call is TRBV12-5, the J call TRBJ2-2; D gene unclear. The germline V gene encodes CDR1 LGHNT and CDR2 FRNRAP. Trimming left V 3 bases short and J 1 base short, with 21 bases between. The CDR3 consists of 19 residues.

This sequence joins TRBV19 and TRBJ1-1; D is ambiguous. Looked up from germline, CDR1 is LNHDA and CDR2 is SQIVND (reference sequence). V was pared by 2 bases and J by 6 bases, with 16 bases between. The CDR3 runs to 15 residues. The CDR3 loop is CASSIMGILIAEAFF. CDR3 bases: TGTGCCAGTAGTATAATGGGAATTCTCATCGCTGAAGCTTTCTTT.

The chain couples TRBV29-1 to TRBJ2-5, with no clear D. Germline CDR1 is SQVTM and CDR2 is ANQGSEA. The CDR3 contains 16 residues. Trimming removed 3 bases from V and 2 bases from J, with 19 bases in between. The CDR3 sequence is CSVEDQSAIIQETQYF. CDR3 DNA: TGCAGCGTTGAGGACCAGAGCGCGATTATACAAGAGACCCAGTACTTC.

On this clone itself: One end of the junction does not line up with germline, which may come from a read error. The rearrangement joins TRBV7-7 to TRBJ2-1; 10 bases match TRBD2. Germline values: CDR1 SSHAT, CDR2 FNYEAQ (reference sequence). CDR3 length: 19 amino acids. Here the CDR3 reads CASSSGVRSGRASYNEQFF. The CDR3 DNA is TGTGCTAGCAGCTCTGGAGTGAGAAGCGGGAGGGCCTCCTACAATGAGCAGTTCTTC.

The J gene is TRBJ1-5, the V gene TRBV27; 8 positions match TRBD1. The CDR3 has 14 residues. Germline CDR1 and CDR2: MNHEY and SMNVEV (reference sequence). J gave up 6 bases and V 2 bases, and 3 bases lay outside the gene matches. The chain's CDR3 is CASSLAGGGQPQHF. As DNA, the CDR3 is TGTGCCAGCAGTTTAGCAGGGGGCGGTCAGCCCCAGCATTTT.

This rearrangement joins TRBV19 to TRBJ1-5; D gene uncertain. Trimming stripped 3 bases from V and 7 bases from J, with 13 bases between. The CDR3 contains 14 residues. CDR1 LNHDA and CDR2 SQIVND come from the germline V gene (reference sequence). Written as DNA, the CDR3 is TGTGCCAGTAGTATTCGTCGGCCGGACCAGCCCCAGCATTTT. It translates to CASSIRRPDQPQHF.

The CDR3 sequence: CASSYGDSTYEQYF. The CDR3 nucleotides are TGTGCCAGCAGTTACGGGGACAGTACCTACGAGCAGTACTTC. The chain carries TRBV6-6 and TRBJ2-7, with 7 nucleotides matching TRBD1. The CDR3 is made up of 14 amino acids. Germline V gene sequence: CDR1 MNHNY, CDR2 SVGAGI (reference sequence). V was clipped by 2 bases and J by 2 bases; unmatched bases: 3.

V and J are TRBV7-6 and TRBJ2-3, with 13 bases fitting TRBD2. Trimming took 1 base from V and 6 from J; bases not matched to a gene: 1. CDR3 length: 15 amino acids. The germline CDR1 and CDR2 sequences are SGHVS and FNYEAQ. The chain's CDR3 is CASSLELAGGDTQYF. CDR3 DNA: TGTGCCAGCAGCTTAGAACTAGCGGGAGGGGATACGCAGTATTTT.

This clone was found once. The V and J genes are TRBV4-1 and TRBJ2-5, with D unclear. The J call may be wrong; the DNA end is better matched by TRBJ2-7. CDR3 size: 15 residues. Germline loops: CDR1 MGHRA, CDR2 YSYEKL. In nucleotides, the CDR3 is TGCGCCAGCAGCCAAGAGGACGGCCCCGTAGGCGAGCAGTACTTC. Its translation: CASSQEDGPVGEQYF.

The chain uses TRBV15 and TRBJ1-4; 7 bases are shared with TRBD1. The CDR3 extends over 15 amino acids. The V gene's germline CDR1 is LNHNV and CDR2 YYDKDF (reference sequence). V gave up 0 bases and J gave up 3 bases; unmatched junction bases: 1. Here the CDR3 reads CATSREGTANEKLFF. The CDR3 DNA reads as TGTGCCACCAGCAGAGAAGGGACAGCTAATGAAAAACTGTTTTTT.

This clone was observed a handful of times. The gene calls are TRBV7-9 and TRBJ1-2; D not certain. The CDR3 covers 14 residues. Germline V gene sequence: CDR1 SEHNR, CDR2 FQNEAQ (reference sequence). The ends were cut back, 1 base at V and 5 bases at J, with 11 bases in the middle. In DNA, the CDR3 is TGTGCCAGCAGCTTAGGGGTAGGACTTTATGGCTACACCTTC. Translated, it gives CASSLGVGLYGYTF. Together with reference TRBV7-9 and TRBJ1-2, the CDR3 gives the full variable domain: DTGVSQNPRHKITKRGQNVTFRCDPISEHNRLYWYRQTLGQGPEFLTYFQNEAQLEKSRLLSDRFSAERPKGSFSTLEIQRTEQGDSAMYLCASSLGVGLYGYTFGSGTRLTVV.

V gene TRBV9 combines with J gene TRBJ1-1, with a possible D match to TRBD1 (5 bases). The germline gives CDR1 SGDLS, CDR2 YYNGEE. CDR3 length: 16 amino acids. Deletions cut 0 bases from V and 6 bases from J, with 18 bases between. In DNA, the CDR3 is TGTGCCAGCAGCGTAGCCGTCGGGGGGTCAATGGCTGAAGCTTTCTTT. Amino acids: CASSVAVGGSMAEAFF.

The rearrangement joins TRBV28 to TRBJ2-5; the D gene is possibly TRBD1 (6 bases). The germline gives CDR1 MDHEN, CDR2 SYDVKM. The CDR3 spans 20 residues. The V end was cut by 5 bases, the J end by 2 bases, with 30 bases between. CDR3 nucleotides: TGTGCCAGCAGTATGGGGGCCATGCAGGGGATCAACTCGGGGCAAGAGACCCAGTACTTC. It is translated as CASSMGAMQGINSGQETQYF.

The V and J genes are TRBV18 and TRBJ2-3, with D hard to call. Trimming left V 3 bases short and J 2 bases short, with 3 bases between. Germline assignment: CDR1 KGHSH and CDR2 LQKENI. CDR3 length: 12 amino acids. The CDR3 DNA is TGTGCCAGCTCACCTTACACAGATACGCAGTATTTT. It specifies CASSPYTDTQYF. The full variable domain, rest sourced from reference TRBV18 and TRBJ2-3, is NAGVMQNPRHLVRRRGQEARLRCSPMKGHSHVYWYRQLPEEGLKFMVYLQKENIIDESGMPKERFSAEFPKEGPSILRIQQVVRGDSAAYFCASSPYTDTQYFGPGTRLTVL.

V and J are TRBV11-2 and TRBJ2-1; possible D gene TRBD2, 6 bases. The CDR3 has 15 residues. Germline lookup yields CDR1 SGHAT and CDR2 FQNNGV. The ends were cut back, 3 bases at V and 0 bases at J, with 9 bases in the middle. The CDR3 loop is CASSFHGSSYNEQFF. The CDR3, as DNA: TGTGCCAGCAGCTTCCACGGGAGCTCCTACAATGAGCAGTTCTTC. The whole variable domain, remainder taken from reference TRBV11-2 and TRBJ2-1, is EAGVAQSPRYKIIEKRQSVAFWCNPISGHATLYWYQQILGQGPKLLIQFQNNGVVDDSQLPKDRFSAERLKGVDSTLKIQPAKLEDSAVYLCASSFHGSSYNEQFFGPGTRLTVL.

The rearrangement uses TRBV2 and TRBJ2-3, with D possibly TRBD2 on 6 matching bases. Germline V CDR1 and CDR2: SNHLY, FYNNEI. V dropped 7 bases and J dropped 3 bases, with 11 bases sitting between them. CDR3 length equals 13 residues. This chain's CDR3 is CASKRESTDTQYF. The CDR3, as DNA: TGTGCCAGCAAACGGGAGAGTACAGATACGCAGTATTTT.

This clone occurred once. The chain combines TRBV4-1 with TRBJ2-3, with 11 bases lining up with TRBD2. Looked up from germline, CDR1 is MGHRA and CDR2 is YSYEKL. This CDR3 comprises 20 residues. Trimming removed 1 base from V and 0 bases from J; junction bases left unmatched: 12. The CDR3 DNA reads TGCGCCAGCAGCCAAGCACCCGGGGGACTAGCGGAAAAGAGCACAGATACGCAGTATTTT. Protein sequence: CASSQAPGGLAEKSTDTQYF.

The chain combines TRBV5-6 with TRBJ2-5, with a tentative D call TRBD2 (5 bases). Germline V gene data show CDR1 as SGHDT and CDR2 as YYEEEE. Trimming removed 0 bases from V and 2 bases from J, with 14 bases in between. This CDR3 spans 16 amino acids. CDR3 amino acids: CASSLGWSGGQETQYF. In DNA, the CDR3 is TGTGCCAGCAGCTTGGGTTGGAGCGGTGGGCAAGAGACCCAGTACTTC.

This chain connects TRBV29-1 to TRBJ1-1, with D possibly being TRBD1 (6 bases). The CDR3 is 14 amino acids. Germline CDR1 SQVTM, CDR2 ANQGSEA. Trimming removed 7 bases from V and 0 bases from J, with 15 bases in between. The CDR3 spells CSASRDTMNTEAFF. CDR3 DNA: TGCAGCGCTTCCCGGGACACCATGAACACTGAAGCTTTCTTT.

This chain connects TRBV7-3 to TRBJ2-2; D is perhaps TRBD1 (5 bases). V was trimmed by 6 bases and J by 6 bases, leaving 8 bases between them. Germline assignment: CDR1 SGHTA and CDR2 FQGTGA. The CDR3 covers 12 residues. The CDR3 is CASSVGAGELFF. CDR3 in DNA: TGTGCCAGCAGTGTAGGGGCCGGGGAGCTGTTTTTT.

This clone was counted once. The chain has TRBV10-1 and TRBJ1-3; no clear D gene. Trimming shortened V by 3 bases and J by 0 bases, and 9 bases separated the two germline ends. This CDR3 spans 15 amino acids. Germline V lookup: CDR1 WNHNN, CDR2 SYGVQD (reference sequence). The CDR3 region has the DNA TGCGCCAGCAGTGACCCGGATAGCTCTGGAAACACCATATATTTT. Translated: CASSDPDSSGNTIYF.

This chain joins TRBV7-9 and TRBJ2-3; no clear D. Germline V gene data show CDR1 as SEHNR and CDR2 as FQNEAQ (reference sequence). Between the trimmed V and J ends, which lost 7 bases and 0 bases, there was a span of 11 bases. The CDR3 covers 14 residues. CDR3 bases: TGTGCCAGCAAATCAGACACTAGCACAGATACGCAGTATTTT. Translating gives CASKSDTSTDTQYF. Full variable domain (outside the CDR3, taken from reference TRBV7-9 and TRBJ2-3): DTGVSQNPRHKITKRGQNVTFRCDPISEHNRLYWYRQTLGQGPEFLTYFQNEAQLEKSRLLSDRFSAERPKGSFSTLEIQRTEQGDSAMYLCASKSDTSTDTQYFGPGTRLTVL.

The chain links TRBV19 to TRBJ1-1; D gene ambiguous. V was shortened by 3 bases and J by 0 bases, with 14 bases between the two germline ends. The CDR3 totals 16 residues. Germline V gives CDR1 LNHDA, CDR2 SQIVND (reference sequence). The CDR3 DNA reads TGTGCCAGTAGTATTATGGCAGACTTCATGAACACTGAAGCTTTCTTT. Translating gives CASSIMADFMNTEAFF.

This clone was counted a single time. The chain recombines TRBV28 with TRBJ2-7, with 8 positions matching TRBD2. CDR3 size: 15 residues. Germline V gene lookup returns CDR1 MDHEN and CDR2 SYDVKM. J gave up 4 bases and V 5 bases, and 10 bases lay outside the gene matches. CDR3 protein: CASSPIRGGGYEQYF. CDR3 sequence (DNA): TGTGCCAGCAGTCCGATTCGGGGGGGCGGATACGAGCAGTACTTC.

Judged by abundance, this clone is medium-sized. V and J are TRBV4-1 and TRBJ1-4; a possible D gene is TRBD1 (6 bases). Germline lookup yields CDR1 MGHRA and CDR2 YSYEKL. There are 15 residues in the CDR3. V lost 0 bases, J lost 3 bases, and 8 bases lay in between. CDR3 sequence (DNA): TGCGCCAGCAGCCAAGACAGGGGTTCTAATGAAAAACTGTTTTTT. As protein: CASSQDRGSNEKLFF.